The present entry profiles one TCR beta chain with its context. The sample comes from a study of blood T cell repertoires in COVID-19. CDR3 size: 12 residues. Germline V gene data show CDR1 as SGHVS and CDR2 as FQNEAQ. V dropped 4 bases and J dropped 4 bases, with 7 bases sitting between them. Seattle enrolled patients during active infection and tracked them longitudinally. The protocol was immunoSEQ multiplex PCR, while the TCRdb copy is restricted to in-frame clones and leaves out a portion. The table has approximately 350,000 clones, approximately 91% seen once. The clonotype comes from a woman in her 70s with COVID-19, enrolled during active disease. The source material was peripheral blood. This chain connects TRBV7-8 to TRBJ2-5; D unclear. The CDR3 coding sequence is TGTGCCAGCAGCTACCCAGTAGAGACCCAGTACTTC. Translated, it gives CASSYPVETQYF.